Detailed here is one TCR beta chain. This clonotype was counted at least ten times. Its binding antigen is unknown. No much larger clone is present one base from it, and per-base qualities are unavailable. The data belong to a study of T cells in Graves' hyperthyroidism and ophthalmopathy (dated by TCRdb to the late 2010s). Notes on the research overall: Peripheral blood was collected at initial diagnosis, before any treatment. Whether ophthalmopathy could be predicted prospectively was tested in an independent validation cohort made up of 18 hyperthyroidism patients plus 17 patients who later progressed to ophthalmopathy. To identify TCR V-J signatures that set the groups apart, the researchers used a discovery cohort of 100 patients, made up of about 44 with Graves' ophthalmopathy and some 60 with stable Graves' hyperthyroidism. After blood sampling, hyperthyroidism patients were treated with methimazole at a starting dose of 30 mg daily, and ophthalmopathy patients were treated with high-dose intravenous methylprednisolone. According to the paper, TCR Vbeta CDR3 sequencing was carried out on some 140 peripheral blood samples, which came from under 50 ophthalmopathy, around 75 hyperthyroidism and approximately 17 progressor patients. The approximately 97 discovery patients were randomly divided into training and test sets at a 7:3 ratio. In six Graves' hyperthyroidism patients, the study also compared T-cell repertoires from thyroid tissue with T-cell repertoires from blood. Points the paper makes about the study in general: Most expanded thyroid clonotypes (frequency above 0.001) were also detected in blood, a finding suggesting that blood repertoires may reflect thyroid immune responses. In validation, the model predicted progression to ophthalmopathy with approximately 69% sensitivity and 72% to 85% specificity, a median of around 6.6 months before onset. In cross-validation, a model built on a 13 V-J signature told ophthalmopathy apart from stable hyperthyroidism with under 90% sensitivity and approximately 81% specificity, and in testing the same model reached 80%/75%. Sample size was not statistically predetermined, and investigators were not blinded to group allocation.

TCR beta CDR3 regions were amplified from RNA transcripts. For the first round of RT-PCR on the TCR CDR3, the HTBI primer set was used together with the Qiagen OneStep RT-PCR kit. Libraries were constructed in a second round of multiplex PCR, after which size selection and purification were performed. Paired-end sequencing of the libraries was performed with 100 bp reads on an Illumina HiSeq2000. The paper's data handling went like this. SOAPnuke was used to process the raw data, with reads discarded if the reads contained adapters or uncalled bases, had a mean Phred below 15, or lacked an exact constant-primer or identifier match. High-quality paired reads were merged using COPE v1.2.5, and each unique nucleotide sequence was defined as a clonotype. MiTCR v1.1 was used to align clonotypes to the IMGT TRBV, TRBD and TRBJ reference segments. The analysis included only V-J combinations with a frequency above 0.0001, which together covered 99% to 99.2% of the repertoires. A TCS score was defined as the ratio of F50 (clonal expansion) to E x V (chaos), with BLOSUM62-based TCRdist applied between CDR3 peptides within each V-J. Welch's t-statistics and random forest reduced 500 to 650 V-J features to 13, which were used in a naive Bayes classifier (R e1071). TCRdb reprocessed the public reads (quality trimming at Q25 with fastp, clone calling with MiXCR) and kept in-frame beta chains. Each record represents a unique CDR3 protein, reported with the most common genes and DNA among its rows. It is TCRdb's table, rather than the study itself, that gives the V and J calls and clone size. Recorded for this sample are under 550,000 distinct CDR3 sequences; roughly 13% of them occurred a single time. Around 5.3% of the sample belongs to the ten largest clones.

Spanning cysteine to phenylalanine, the CDR3 consists of 14 amino acids. The sequence is cut down to CDR3 DNA, 42 bases in frame from base 1. The V end loses 0 bases and the J end loses 1 base, and a stretch of 7 bases separates them. CDR1 is given as SGHDT and CDR2 as YYEEEE, both from the germline V gene. Stable Graves' hyperthyroidism was defined as no progression to ophthalmopathy during 18 months of follow-up. Hyperthyroidism patients were aged 18 to 65 years and newly diagnosed, with disease duration of less than 2 months. Patients with uncontrolled infections, other autoimmune diseases, pregnancy or lactation were excluded. Clinical symptoms, serum thyroxine and TRAb, thyroid ultrasound, and orbital computed tomography formed the basis for the diagnoses. PBMCs were separated from under 12 ml of fresh peripheral blood using Ficoll-Paque density gradient centrifugation. Total RNA was extracted with Trizol reagent, and quality was checked on an Agilent 2100 Bioanalyzer.

The chain couples TRBV5-6 to TRBJ1-1, with no confident D gene call. Sequences were obtained from blood. The sequence came from a woman aged 18-29 years with Graves' hyperthyroidism. CDR3 loop: CASSLGFRNTEAFF. The nucleotides read TGTGCCAGCAGCTTGGGTTTCAGGAACACTGAAGCTTTCTTT.